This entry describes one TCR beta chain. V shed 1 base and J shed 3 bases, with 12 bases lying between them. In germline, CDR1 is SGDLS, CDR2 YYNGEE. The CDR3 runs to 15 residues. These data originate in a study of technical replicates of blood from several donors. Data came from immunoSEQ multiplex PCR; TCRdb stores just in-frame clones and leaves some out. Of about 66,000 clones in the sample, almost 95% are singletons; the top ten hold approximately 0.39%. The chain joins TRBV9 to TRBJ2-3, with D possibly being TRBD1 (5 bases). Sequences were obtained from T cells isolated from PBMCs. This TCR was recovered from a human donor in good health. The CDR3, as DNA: TGTGCCAGCAGCGTATGGGGCGGCGGAACAGATACGCAGTATTTT. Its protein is CASSVWGGGTDTQYF.